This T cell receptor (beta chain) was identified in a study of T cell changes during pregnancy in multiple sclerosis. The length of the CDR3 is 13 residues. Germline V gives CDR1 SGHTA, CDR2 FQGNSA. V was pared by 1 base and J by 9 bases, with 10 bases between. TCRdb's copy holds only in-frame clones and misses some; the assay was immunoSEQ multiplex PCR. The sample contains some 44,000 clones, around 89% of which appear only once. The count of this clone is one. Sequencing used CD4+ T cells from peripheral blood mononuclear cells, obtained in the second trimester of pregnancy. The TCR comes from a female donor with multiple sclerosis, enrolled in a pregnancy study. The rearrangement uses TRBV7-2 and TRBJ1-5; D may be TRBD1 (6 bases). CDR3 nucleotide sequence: TGTGCCAGCAGCTTAGGCAGGGGCCGGCCCCAGCATTTT. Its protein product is CASSLGRGRPQHF. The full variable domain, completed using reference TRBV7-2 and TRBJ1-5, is GAGVSQSPSNKVTEKGKDVELRCDPISGHTALYWYRQSLGQGLEFLIYFQGNSAPDKSGLPSDRFSAERTGGSVSTLTIQRTQQEDSAVYLCASSLGRGRPQHFGDGTRLSIL.